The 8 T cell receptor beta chains given below trace back to one sample, sequenced in a study of CXCR3-negative and CXCR3-positive naive CD8 T cells. Study results and limitations: Researchers report that CXCR3-positive naive cells carry more hydrophobic TRB CDR3s than CXCR3-negative naive cells.

All TRB cDNA libraries came from 5' RACE performed with UMI labels. TCRdb re-called the 5' RACE reads and catalogs CDR3 proteins one per entry, DNA excluded. The table gives some 150,000 distinct CDR3 sequences; the top ten clones make up roughly 0.28% of it. No antigen has been identified for these receptors. Material for sequencing was naive CXCR3+ CD8+ T cells from blood. Subset defined: CD45RO-CCR7+CD27+CD95- naive CD8+ T cells expressing CXCR3 (TNR3+). The receptors were gathered from a human donor in good health. Some clones in this sample may be carry-over from other donors' samples.

The chain is built from TRBV28 and TRBJ1-4; TCRdb reports TRBD1, a call that lacks DNA to check it against. The CDR3 is 19 amino acids. Germline CDR1 reads MDHEN; CDR2 reads SYDVKM. The CDR3 sequence is CASRSPQLASPQGGEKLFF.

CDR3 in amino acids: CASSFLYGEAFF. This chain joins TRBV7-2 and TRBJ1-1. Per the germline V gene, CDR1 is SGHTA and CDR2 is FQGNSA. The CDR3 totals 12 residues.

The V call is TRBV10-3, the J call TRBJ2-1; as DNA is missing, the TRBD1 call by TCRdb cannot be tested. Germline CDR1 is ENHRY and CDR2 is SYGVKD. The CDR3 sequence is 13 residues long. CDR3 in amino acids: CAITEPGTNEQFF.

The J gene is TRBJ2-5, the V gene TRBV4-1. This CDR3 spans 13 amino acids. CDR1 and CDR2 from the germline V gene are MGHRA and YSYEKL. The CDR3: CASNQGLEETQYF.

CDR3 in amino acids: CASSLAGDEKLFF. This chain links TRBV5-1 with TRBJ1-4. This CDR3 spans 13 amino acids. The germline V gene encodes CDR1 SGHRS and CDR2 YFSETQ.

The rearrangement uses TRBV6-6 and TRBJ2-3; TCRdb selects TRBD1, and the lack of DNA leaves this call unchecked. The CDR3 spans 16 residues. From germline, CDR1 is MNHNY and CDR2 SVGAGI (reference sequence). CDR3 sequence reads: CASSYAPIAGTDTQYF.

V gene TRBV5-6 combines with J gene TRBJ2-7; TCRdb reports TRBD2, a call that lacks DNA to check it against. In germline, CDR1 is SGHDT, CDR2 YYEEEE. The CDR3 is 14 amino acids. The chain's CDR3 is CASSLSLAAYEQYF.

This sequence joins TRBV6-2 or TRBV6-3 and TRBJ1-1; as DNA is missing, the TRBD1 call by TCRdb cannot be tested. The germline V gene has CDR1 MNHEY and CDR2 SVGEGT. The CDR3 is 14 amino acids. The CDR3 spells CATSGGWRDTEAFF.